The source of this T cell receptor beta chain is a study of T cells after yellow fever vaccination. Background on the study: Low-cell-number fractions were prepared with SMART-Seq v4 Ultra Low Input.

Universal primer sites and UMIs were introduced during 5'RACE template-switching synthesis of TCR cDNA. TCRdb reanalysed the 5' RACE reads using MiXCR and keeps one entry per CDR3 protein. The sample yields some 560,000 distinct CDR3 sequences, 19% seen once. CDR1 and CDR2 from the germline V gene are MNHEY and SMNVEV (reference sequence). V gave up 4 bases and J gave up 0 bases, with 9 bases separating them. The CDR3 covers 14 residues. This clonotype was counted ten times or more. What it binds is unknown. General study points: Within FACS-sorted repertoires, abundant clonotypes contaminating from the bulk population could be present.

This receptor was taken from a man younger than 40 who received the YFV17D yellow fever vaccine. The chain combines TRBV27 with TRBJ1-1; D ambiguous. The specimen was PBMCs, collected 15 days after the yellow fever booster vaccination. This CDR3 reads CASSYNGLNTEAFF. CDR3 in DNA: TGTGCCAGCAGTTACAATGGGCTGAACACTGAAGCTTTCTTT.